Presented here are 5 T cell receptor beta chains from one specimen sequenced in a study of graft-versus-host responses after intestinal transplantation. These receptors' targets are unknown. TCRdb's table, derived via immunoSEQ multiplex PCR, lists solely in-frame clones and lacks some. The table records about 97,000 clones, approximately 90% of them present only once. The input for sequencing was unstimulated CD8+ T cells sorted from spleen or lymph node cells, taken before transplant. These receptors were taken from a human donor who was the organ donor for an intestinal transplant.

J is TRBJ1-5 and V is TRBV28, with 11 bases that match TRBD1. The CDR3 is made up of 17 amino acids. V dropped 9 bases and J dropped 2; count of bases not matched to a gene: 12. Germline lookup yields CDR1 MDHEN and CDR2 SYDVKM. The CDR3 DNA reads TGTGCCAGTACGGGACAGGGGGTTAATTTGGGCAATCAGCCCCAGCATTTT. Residues: CASTGQGVNLGNQPQHF.

The chain has TRBV9 and TRBJ1-2; 8 bases align to TRBD1. There are 15 residues in the CDR3. From germline, CDR1 is SGDLS and CDR2 YYNGEE. V trimming: 0 bases; J trimming: 2 bases; junction bases outside the gene matches: 3. The CDR3 DNA sequence: TGTGCCAGCAGCGTAGAGCCAGGGGGCAACTATGGCTACACCTTC. It encodes CASSVEPGGNYGYTF.

This chain uses TRBV13 with TRBJ1-1, with TRBD1 as a possible D gene (5 bases). Germline lookup yields CDR1 PRHDT and CDR2 FYEKMQ (reference sequence). This CDR3 has 13 amino acids. Trimming shortened V by 4 bases and J by 5 bases, and 11 bases separated the two germline ends. The CDR3 DNA sequence: TGTGCCAGCAGCTGGGACGGGACTACTGAAGCTTTCTTT. It codes for CASSWDGTTEAFF.

V is TRBV6-1 and J is TRBJ2-6, with TRBD1 as a possible D gene (7 bases). Trimming pared 1 base from V and 2 bases from J, leaving 12 bases between. The CDR3 is made up of 17 amino acids. Germline CDR1 is MNHNS and CDR2 is SASEGT. CDR3 bases: TGTGCCAGCAGTGAAGACAGCAGGGGGGCTGGGGCCAACGTCCTGACTTTC. This translates into CASSEDSRGAGANVLTF.

The chain couples TRBV11-2 to TRBJ1-6, with 9 bases identical to TRBD1. Germline V lookup: CDR1 SGHAT, CDR2 FQNNGV. CDR3 size: 15 residues. The V segment lost 5 bases and the J segment 5 bases; nucleotides outside the gene matches: 4. The DNA of the CDR3 is TGTGCCAGCAGCCAGACAGGGGGTGATAATTCACCCCTCCACTTT. Translation gives CASSQTGGDNSPLHF.